The 20 T cell receptor beta chains listed next were all sequenced from one sample in a study of cytomegalovirus exposure and HLA in healthy donors. Primers included in the PCR were 60 Vbeta and 13 Jbeta primers. Using immunoSEQ multiplex PCR, the repertoire was profiled, and TCRdb retains in-frame clones only, with some absent. The sample shows approximately 76,000 clones, roughly 85% of them seen only once. Sequenced sample: PBMCs. These receptors all come from a man in his thirties or forties in good health and CMV-seronegative.

The chain has TRBV7-9 and TRBJ2-5; the D is unclear. The CDR3 covers 11 residues. Germline V gene sequence: CDR1 SEHNR, CDR2 FQNEAQ (reference sequence). Between the trimmed V and J ends, which lost 2 bases and 4 bases, there was a span of 2 bases. The CDR3 DNA reads as TGTGCCAGCAGCTTACTAGAGACCCAGTACTTC. Residues: CASSLLETQYF.

The chain uses TRBV5-6 and TRBJ2-1; D perhaps matches TRBD2 (6 bases). Trimming left V 5 bases short and J 0 bases short, with 15 bases between. This CDR3 contains 16 residues. CDR1 and CDR2 from the germline V gene are SGHDT and YYEEEE. The CDR3 reads CASSGRDYSSYNEQFF. CDR3 DNA sequence: TGTGCCAGCAGTGGGCGGGATTATAGCTCCTACAATGAGCAGTTCTTC.

This clone was detected ten times or more. As DNA, the CDR3 is TGTGCCAGTAGAGTGGGACAGGGCTCCTACGAGCAGTACTTC. It yields the protein CASRVGQGSYEQYF. The chain is built from TRBV19 and TRBJ2-7; 9 positions match TRBD1. This CDR3 contains 14 residues. Germline CDR1 and CDR2: LNHDA and SQIVND (reference sequence). V lost 6 bases to trimming and J lost 0 bases; unmatched junction nucleotides: 3.

This clone was seen just once. The rearrangement uses TRBV30 and TRBJ1-5; D gene uncertain. Trimming removed 1 base at V and 11 bases at J, with 15 bases between. The CDR3 is 13 amino acids. Germline CDR1 and CDR2: GTSNPN and SVGIG (reference sequence). Here the CDR3 reads CAWSGGRYGTQHF. CDR3 nucleotide sequence: TGTGCCTGGAGTGGCGGACGTTACGGGACCCAGCATTTT.

In its sample, this clone was seen once. The chain employs TRBV7-2 and TRBJ1-1; 9 nucleotides align to TRBD1. V dropped 6 bases and J dropped 0; count of bases not matched to a gene: 5. Germline CDR1 and CDR2: SGHTA and FQGNSA. The CDR3 runs 15 residues. DNA of the CDR3: TGTGCCAGCAGAACACAGGGGGCGGTGAACACTGAAGCTTTCTTT. Its protein product is CASRTQGAVNTEAFF.

This clone was found once. The chain joins TRBV30 to TRBJ2-7; 7 nucleotides align to TRBD1. Germline loops: CDR1 GTSNPN, CDR2 SVGIG (reference sequence). With 7 bases clipped from V and 3 bases from J, the junction kept 3 bases outside the gene matches. The CDR3 has 11 amino acids. The CDR3 region is CAYRQGYEQYF. CDR3 DNA sequence: TGTGCCTACAGACAGGGCTACGAGCAGTACTTC. The full variable domain, its missing parts supplied by reference TRBV30 and TRBJ2-7, is SQTIHQWPATLVQPVGSPLSLECTVEGTSNPNLYWYRQAAGRGLQLLFYSVGIGQISSEVPQNLSASRPQDRQFILSSKKLLLSDSGFYLCAYRQGYEQYFGPGTRLTVT.

The chain uses TRBV5-1 and TRBJ2-3; D possibly corresponds to TRBD2 (6 bases). Germline V lookup: CDR1 SGHRS, CDR2 YFSETQ. This CDR3 contains 15 residues. With 0 bases removed from V and 2 bases from J, the gap between germline ends came to 10 bases. For the CDR3, the DNA is TGCGCCAGCAGCTTGGGGGTAGCGGACACAGATACGCAGTATTTT. This translates into CASSLGVADTDTQYF.

The rearrangement uses TRBV29-1 and TRBJ2-1, with D tentatively TRBD2 (6 bases). V lost 4 bases and J 4 bases, leaving 11 bases between the germline ends. The CDR3 totals 13 residues. Per germline, CDR1 SQVTM and CDR2 ANQGSEA. The CDR3 here is CSVGELAYNEQFF. For the CDR3, the DNA is TGCAGCGTTGGGGAACTAGCTTACAATGAGCAGTTCTTC.

This clone was counted only a few times. CDR3 residues: CASSPRTVSGNTIYF. The CDR3 coding sequence is TGTGCCAGCAGTCCACGGACAGTCTCTGGAAACACCATATATTTT. The rearrangement joins TRBV7-2 to TRBJ1-3; D is possibly TRBD1 (6 bases). Trimming removed 6 bases from V and 0 bases from J, with 12 bases in between. This CDR3 region has 15 residues. Germline V gene data show CDR1 as SGHTA and CDR2 as FQGNSA.

This sequence joins TRBV10-3 and TRBJ2-7; TRBD2 matches at 14 bases. The V gene end was trimmed by 11 bases and the J gene end by 5 bases; junction bases not matched to a gene: 5. Germline V gives CDR1 ENHRY, CDR2 SYGVKD. This CDR3 region has 13 residues. The CDR3 spells CAGGTSGGHEQYF. Here the CDR3 DNA reads TGTGCCGGGGGGACTAGCGGGGGCCACGAGCAGTACTTC.

This clone has just a few counts. The chain has TRBV7-9 and TRBJ2-7; D not resolved. Germline CDR1 is SEHNR and CDR2 is FQNEAQ (reference sequence). The CDR3 loop spans 12 amino acids. Trimming left V 5 bases short and J 5 bases short, with 10 bases between. The CDR3 coding sequence is TGTGCCAGCAGCCCCCCTAGGCACGAGCAGTACTTC. The encoded protein is CASSPPRHEQYF.

The CDR3 DNA is TGTGCCTGGAGTTCGGGACTAGCCGTTACTGGGGCCAACGTCCTGACTTTC. Its protein is CAWSSGLAVTGANVLTF. This chain joins TRBV30 and TRBJ2-6; 9 bases align to TRBD2. The trim removed 2 bases at V and 2 bases at J, leaving 7 bases unmatched. The CDR3 length is 17 residues. Germline lookup yields CDR1 GTSNPN and CDR2 SVGIG (reference sequence).

A single count supports this clone. The chain combines TRBV11-3 with TRBJ2-7; 8 bases line up with TRBD2. Trimming cost V 5 bases and J 4 bases; bases outside gene matches: 4. CDR1 is SGHNT, CDR2 YENEEA, per germline. This CDR3 has 13 amino acids. The CDR3 sequence is CASSHGGGYEQYF. DNA of the CDR3: TGTGCCAGCAGCCACGGGGGGGGATACGAGCAGTACTTC.

CDR3 in DNA: TGCGCCAGCAGCCTCAGCGGGGGGACTTCACAAGAGACCCAGTACTTC. Its translation: CASSLSGGTSQETQYF. The chain employs TRBV4-1 and TRBJ2-5; 9 bases align to TRBD2. Per germline, CDR1 MGHRA and CDR2 YSYEKL. This CDR3 contains 16 residues. V was clipped by 4 bases and J by 2 bases; unmatched bases: 8.

V and J are TRBV28 and TRBJ1-2, with D perhaps matching TRBD1 (5 bases). CDR3 length: 13 residues. The ends were cut back, 1 base at V and 3 bases at J, with 6 bases in the middle. Germline V CDR1 and CDR2: MDHEN, SYDVKM. The CDR3 here is CASSLSRDYGYTF. The CDR3 coding sequence is TGTGCCAGCAGTTTATCCAGGGACTATGGCTACACCTTC.

The chain employs TRBV25-1 and TRBJ1-2; no definite D call. CDR3 length: 12 residues. CDR1 MGHDK and CDR2 SYGVNS come from the germline V gene. Trimming removed 2 bases at V and 7 bases at J, with 8 bases between. The CDR3 DNA sequence: TGTGCCAGCAGTGAAGGAGGGTCTGGCTACACCTTC. It is translated as CASSEGGSGYTF.

The chain employs TRBV19 and TRBJ1-2; 9 nucleotides agree with TRBD1. The CDR3 consists of 14 residues. The ends lost 9 bases at V and 5 bases at J; junction bases unmatched: 10. CDR1 LNHDA and CDR2 SQIVND come from the germline V gene (reference sequence). The CDR3 DNA follows: TGTGCCAGCGATCGACAGGGGGATAGATATGGCTACACCTTC. Translation: CASDRQGDRYGYTF.

V and J are TRBV6-5 and TRBJ2-5; TRBD2 agrees at 11 bases. The better agreement between TRBJ2-7 and the DNA end casts doubt on the J call. Germline CDR1 MNHEY, CDR2 SVGAGI. There are 16 residues in the CDR3. The CDR3 spells CASSYGTSGPSYEQYF. In DNA, the CDR3 is TGTGCCAGCAGTTACGGGACTAGCGGTCCCTCCTACGAGCAGTACTTC.

The rearrangement links TRBV5-1 to TRBJ2-2; 9 nucleotides align to TRBD1. Germline loops: CDR1 SGHRS, CDR2 YFSETQ. CDR3 size: 17 residues. V dropped 0 bases and J dropped 0; count of bases not matched to a gene: 3. The CDR3 sequence is CASSLGTGASNTGELFF. Written as DNA, the CDR3 is TGCGCCAGCAGCTTGGGGACAGGGGCTTCGAACACCGGGGAGCTGTTTTTT.

The rearrangement uses TRBV27 and TRBJ2-7, with TRBD2 matching 12 bases. In germline, CDR1 is MNHEY, CDR2 SMNVEV (reference sequence). This CDR3 region has 15 residues. V lost 3 bases and J lost 4; bases outside the gene matches: 4. The CDR3 bases are TGTGCCAGCAGTTTCGGACTAGCGGGAATGTACGAGCAGTACTTC. This gives the protein CASSFGLAGMYEQYF.